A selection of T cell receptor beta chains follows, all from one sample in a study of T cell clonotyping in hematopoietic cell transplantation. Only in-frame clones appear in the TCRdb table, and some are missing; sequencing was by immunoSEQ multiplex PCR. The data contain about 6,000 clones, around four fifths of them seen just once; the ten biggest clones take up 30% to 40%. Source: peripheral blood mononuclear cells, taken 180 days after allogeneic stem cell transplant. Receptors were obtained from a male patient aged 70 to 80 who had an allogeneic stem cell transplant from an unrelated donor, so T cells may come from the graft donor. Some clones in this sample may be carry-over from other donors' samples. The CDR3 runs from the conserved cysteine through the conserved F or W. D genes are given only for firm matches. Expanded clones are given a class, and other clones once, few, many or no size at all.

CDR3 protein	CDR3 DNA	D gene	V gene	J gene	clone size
CASSQWEEGRVNQPQHF	TGCGCCAGCAGCCAATGGGAGGAGGGGCGCGTTAATCAGCCCCAGCATTTT	-	TRBV4-1	TRBJ1-5	-
CAWSVGGDTQYF	TGTGCCTGGAGTGTAGGCGGGGATACGCAGTATTTT	-	TRBV30	TRBJ2-3	-
CAISESVRESSGDEQYF	TGTGCCATCAGTGAGTCTGTGAGGGAATCTTCGGGGGACGAGCAGTACTTC	-	TRBV10-3	TRBJ2-7	once
CASSFGQGVTNEKLFF	TGCGCCAGCAGCTTTGGACAGGGGGTTACTAATGAAAAACTGTTTTTT	TRBD1	TRBV5-1	TRBJ1-4	-
CASSGTDFMNTEAFF	TGTGCCAGCAGTGGGACAGACTTCATGAACACTGAAGCTTTCTTT	TRBD1	TRBV28	TRBJ1-1	-
CAISLGSRDGTEAFF	TGTGCCATCAGTTTAGGAAGCCGGGACGGCACTGAAGCTTTCTTT	-	TRBV10-3	TRBJ1-1	-
CASAGSATGGETQYF	TGTGCCAGCGCCGGTTCGGCAACAGGGGGCGAGACCCAGTACTTC	TRBD1	TRBV25-1	TRBJ2-5	-
CAISEEIAYEQFF	TGTGCCATCAGTGAGGAGATTGCATATGAGCAGTTCTTC	-	TRBV10-3	TRBJ2-1	-
CASSLQGQNGYTF	TGTGCCAGCAGCTTGCAGGGTCAAAATGGCTACACCTTC	-	TRBV5-6	TRBJ1-2	few
CASSSGTGGTYEQYF	TGTGCCAGCAGTTCCGGGACAGGGGGTACCTACGAGCAGTACTTC	TRBD1	TRBV6-5	TRBJ2-7	-
CASSTGTTPGRYGNQPQHF	TGTGCCAGCAGCACCGGGACAACCCCGGGGAGGTATGGCAATCAGCCCCAGCATTTT	-	TRBV28	TRBJ1-5	-
CASSLGQWAGYNEQFF	TGTGCCAGCAGCTTAGGACAGTGGGCCGGGTACAATGAGCAGTTCTTC	-	TRBV7-9	TRBJ2-1	-
CASNVGGSNTEAFF	TGTGCCAGCAATGTGGGGGGTTCAAACACTGAAGCTTTCTTT	-	TRBV28	TRBJ1-1	-
CAWSGHGTDTQYF	TGTGCCTGGAGCGGTCATGGCACAGATACGCAGTATTTT	-	TRBV30	TRBJ2-3	once
CASSKTGFYEQYF	TGTGCCAGTAGCAAGACAGGGTTCTACGAGCAGTACTTC	TRBD1	TRBV19	TRBJ2-7	-
CASSLDGGEQPQHF	TGTGCCAGCAGCTTAGACGGGGGGGAACAGCCCCAGCATTTT	-	TRBV7-2	TRBJ1-5	-
CASSLGTGPRVGAFF	TGTGCCAGCAGTTTGGGGACAGGGCCGCGGGTCGGAGCTTTCTTT	TRBD1	TRBV28	TRBJ1-1	-
CASSSTSSNEQFF	TGTGCCAGCAGCTCAACTAGTTCCAATGAGCAGTTCTTC	-	TRBV5-4	TRBJ2-1	-
CASSLEGVLGDTIYF	TGCGCCAGCAGCTTGGAAGGGGTACTTGGGGACACCATATATTTT	-	TRBV5-1	TRBJ1-3	-
CSEAENTEAFF	TGCAGTGAGGCGGAGAACACTGAAGCTTTCTTT	-	TRBV20-1	TRBJ1-1	-